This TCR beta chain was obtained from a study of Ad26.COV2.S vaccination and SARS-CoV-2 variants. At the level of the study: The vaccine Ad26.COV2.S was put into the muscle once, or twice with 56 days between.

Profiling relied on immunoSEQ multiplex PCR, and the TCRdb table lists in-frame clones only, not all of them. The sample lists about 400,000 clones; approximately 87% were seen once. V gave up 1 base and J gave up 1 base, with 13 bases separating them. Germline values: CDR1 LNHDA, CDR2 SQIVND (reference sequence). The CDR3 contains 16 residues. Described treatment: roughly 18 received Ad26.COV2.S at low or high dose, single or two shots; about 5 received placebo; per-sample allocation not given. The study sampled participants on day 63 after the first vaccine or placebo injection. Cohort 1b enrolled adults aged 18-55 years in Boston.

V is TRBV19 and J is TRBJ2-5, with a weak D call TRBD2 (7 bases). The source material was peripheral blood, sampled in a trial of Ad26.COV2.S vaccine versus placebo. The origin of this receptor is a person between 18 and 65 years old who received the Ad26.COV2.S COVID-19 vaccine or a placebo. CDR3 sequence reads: CASSIAGRGPQETQYF. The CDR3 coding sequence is TGTGCCAGTAGTATAGCAGGGCGGGGGCCCCAAGAGACCCAGTACTTC.